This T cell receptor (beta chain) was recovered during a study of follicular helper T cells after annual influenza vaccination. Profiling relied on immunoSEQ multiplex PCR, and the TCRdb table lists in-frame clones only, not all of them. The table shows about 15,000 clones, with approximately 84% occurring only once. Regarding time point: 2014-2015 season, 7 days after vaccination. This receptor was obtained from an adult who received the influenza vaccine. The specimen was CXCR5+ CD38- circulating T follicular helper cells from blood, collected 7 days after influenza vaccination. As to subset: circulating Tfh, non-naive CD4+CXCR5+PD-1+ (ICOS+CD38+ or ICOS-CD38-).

The CDR3: CASKPVRDRNYGYTF. For the CDR3, the DNA is TGTGCCAGTAAGCCCGTCCGGGACAGGAACTATGGCTACACCTTC. The chain is built from TRBV19 and TRBJ1-2, with TRBD1 identical over 8 bases. Losses at the gene ends were 7 bases for V and 2 bases for J; bases not matched to a gene: 9. The germline gives CDR1 LNHDA, CDR2 SQIVND (reference sequence). The CDR3 spans 15 residues.